The entry below gives a single T cell receptor beta chain sequence along with its context. What it recognizes is unknown. Sequencing was designed to attain a depth spanning 1 in 200,000 to 1 in 1 million T cells. Assay: immunoSEQ multiplex PCR; the TCRdb copy retains only in-frame clones and omits some. The sample contains about 310,000 clones, 70% to 80% of which appear only once. The record originates from a study of cytotoxic CD8 clonotypes in ibrutinib-treated CLL. As for the study in general: Productive templates averaged roughly 270,000 per sample, and productive rearrangements 80,000 to 95,000. General study results and limits: Clonality (at baseline) was higher than in age-matched healthy donors and tracked circulating CD8+ T-cell counts. Patients with sustained remission and those progressing were sampled at differing times.

The CDR3 contains 17 residues. Germline CDR1 is SGHAT and CDR2 is FQNNGV. The ends lost 5 bases at V and 5 bases at J; junction bases unmatched: 14. V is TRBV11-2 and J is TRBJ1-5; TRBD1 matches 8 bases. The sample here was PBMCs, taken before ibrutinib treatment. The receptor comes from a human donor with chronic lymphocytic leukemia. CDR3 region: CASSLGRQGPSDQPQHF. CDR3 sequence (DNA): TGTGCCAGCAGCCTTGGTCGACAGGGGCCTTCCGATCAGCCCCAGCATTTT.